Following are 18 T cell receptor beta chains from one sample sequenced in a study of Ad26.COV2.S vaccination and SARS-CoV-2 variants. Treatment described: 19 received Ad26.COV2.S at low or high dose, single or two shots; a few received placebo; per-sample allocation not given. Samples analyzed were those drawn on day 63 after the first vaccine or placebo injection. The table came from immunoSEQ multiplex PCR; TCRdb's copy has only in-frame clones and leaves some out. Among roughly 300,000 clones listed, 85% to 90% were seen once. The material was peripheral blood, obtained in a trial of Ad26.COV2.S vaccine versus placebo. These receptors originate from a person between 18 and 60 years old who received the Ad26.COV2.S COVID-19 vaccine or a placebo.

The chain joins TRBV5-1 to TRBJ2-3, with D possibly being TRBD1 or TRBD2 (6 bases each). Germline V gene data show CDR1 as SGHRS and CDR2 as YFSETQ. The V end was cut by 1 base, the J end by 4 bases, with 16 bases between. The CDR3 totals 16 residues. For the CDR3, the DNA is TGCGCCAGCAGCTTGTTGGGGGGCGCCGGCCCAGATACGCAGTATTTT. This sequence encodes CASSLLGGAGPDTQYF. The whole variable domain, remainder taken from reference TRBV5-1 and TRBJ2-3, is KAGVTQTPRYLIKTRGQQVTLSCSPISGHRSVSWYQQTPGQGLQFLFEYFSETQRNKGNFPGRFSGRQFSNSRSEMNVSTLELGDSALYLCASSLLGGAGPDTQYFGPGTRLTVL.

The rearrangement links TRBV2 to TRBJ2-1; 12 bases match TRBD2. V lost 3 bases and J lost 7; bases outside the gene matches: 4. This CDR3 contains 15 residues. The germline gives CDR1 SNHLY, CDR2 FYNNEI. The CDR3 DNA reads TGTGCCAGCAGTGAGACTAGCGGGAGAAGGAATGAGCAGTTCTTC. As protein: CASSETSGRRNEQFF.

The J gene is TRBJ1-1, the V gene TRBV5-4; D is undetermined. The CDR3 is 14 amino acids. V dropped 0 bases and J dropped 0 bases, with 6 bases sitting between them. The germline V gene encodes CDR1 SGHNT and CDR2 YYREEE (reference sequence). The CDR3 nucleotides are TGTGCCAGCAGCTTGGACGGGGTGAACACTGAAGCTTTCTTT. This codes for CASSLDGVNTEAFF.

This clone appeared a few times. The gene calls are TRBV4-1 and TRBJ2-5; TRBD1 matches at 8 bases. CDR3 length: 17 amino acids. Germline trimming cut 0 bases from V and 4 bases from J; bases unmatched to any gene: 10. In germline, CDR1 is MGHRA, CDR2 YSYEKL. The CDR3 reads CASSQDPSGQGGETQYF. The CDR3 DNA sequence: TGCGCCAGCAGCCAAGATCCCTCCGGACAGGGCGGAGAGACCCAGTACTTC.

J is TRBJ1-1 and V is TRBV5-1; 9 nucleotides match TRBD1. The CDR3 extends over 14 amino acids. V was clipped by 5 bases and J by 5 bases; unmatched bases: 7. Germline loops: CDR1 SGHRS, CDR2 YFSETQ. The CDR3 reads CASSYRGRFTEAFF. Written as DNA, the CDR3 is TGCGCCAGCAGTTACAGGGGGCGTTTTACTGAAGCTTTCTTT.

This clone appeared once. V usage is TRBV7-3 and J usage is TRBJ2-3; 9 bases align to TRBD2. The germline V gene encodes CDR1 SGHTA and CDR2 FQGTGA. J lost 0 bases, V lost 4 bases, and 23 bases had no gene match. The CDR3 is made up of 22 amino acids. The CDR3 DNA is TGTGCCAGCAGCTCACGTGGAGGGTATACTATGCGGGGGGGATCTAGCACAGATACGCAGTATTTT. This encodes CASSSRGGYTMRGGSSTDTQYF.

The chain uses TRBV18 and TRBJ2-1, with a weak D call TRBD1 (6 bases). CDR1 is KGHSH, CDR2 LQKENI, per germline. This CDR3 has 15 amino acids. The V end was cut by 0 bases, the J end by 4 bases, with 10 bases between. The CDR3, as DNA: TGTGCCAGCTCACCACCGGTACAGGGATACAATGAGCAGTTCTTC. Translated: CASSPPVQGYNEQFF.

This clone has at least ten counts. The CDR3 nucleotides are TGCGCCAGCAGCTTGATAAGCCGGACAGGGGGCTGGAATGAGCAGTTCTTC. It translates to CASSLISRTGGWNEQFF. The gene calls are TRBV5-1 and TRBJ2-1; TRBD1 agrees at 11 bases. The CDR3 extends over 17 amino acids. Losses at the gene ends were 1 base for V and 7 bases for J; bases not matched to a gene: 10. CDR1 is SGHRS and CDR2 is YFSETQ in the germline V gene.

The J gene is TRBJ1-4, the V gene TRBV7-8; no firm D call. Trimming took off 1 base at V and 0 bases at J, with 6 bases between the two ends. Germline CDR1 and CDR2: SGHVS and FQNEAQ. CDR3 length: 15 residues. Here the CDR3 DNA reads TGTGCCAGCAGCTTAGGGAAAGCAACTAATGAAAAACTGTTTTTT. Residues: CASSLGKATNEKLFF. Full variable domain (outside the CDR3, taken from reference TRBV7-8 and TRBJ1-4): GAGVSQSPRYKVAKRGQDVALRCDPISGHVSLFWYQQALGQGPEFLTYFQNEAQLDKSGLPSDRFFAERPEGSVSTLKIQRTQQEDSAVYLCASSLGKATNEKLFFGSGTQLSVL.

This clone appeared a single time. The CDR3 nucleotides are TGTGCCAGCAGCTTTTTCGGGGGGGACAACTCTGGAAACACCATATATTTT. It translates to CASSFFGGDNSGNTIYF. The V call is TRBV7-9, the J call TRBJ1-3, with D maybe TRBD1 (6 bases). Trimming shortened V by 3 bases and J by 0 bases, and 15 bases separated the two germline ends. The germline V gene encodes CDR1 SEHNR and CDR2 FQNEAQ (reference sequence). The CDR3 spans 17 residues.

This rearrangement joins TRBV5-1 to TRBJ2-1; D possibly matches TRBD1 or TRBD2 (6 bases each). The germline V gene has CDR1 SGHRS and CDR2 YFSETQ. There are 16 residues in the CDR3. The V gene lost 6 bases and the J gene lost 0 bases, with 16 bases spanning the gap. Here the CDR3 reads CASTGAGTSSYNEQFF. CDR3 coding DNA: TGCGCCAGCACGGGGGCGGGCACGAGCTCCTACAATGAGCAGTTCTTC. Complete variable domain (other parts from reference TRBV5-1 and TRBJ2-1): KAGVTQTPRYLIKTRGQQVTLSCSPISGHRSVSWYQQTPGQGLQFLFEYFSETQRNKGNFPGRFSGRQFSNSRSEMNVSTLELGDSALYLCASTGAGTSSYNEQFFGPGTRLTVL.

This clone was recorded once. The chain uses TRBV28 and TRBJ1-5; TRBD1 might be the D (6 bases). CDR3 length: 16 residues. Germline assignment: CDR1 MDHEN and CDR2 SYDVKM. Trimming shortened V by 4 bases and J by 5 bases, and 18 bases separated the two germline ends. This chain's CDR3 is CASSYRAWSRDQPQHF. CDR3 nucleotide sequence: TGTGCCAGCAGTTACAGGGCTTGGAGTCGGGATCAGCCCCAGCATTTT.

J is TRBJ2-3 and V is TRBV5-4, with 10 bases fitting TRBD2. The CDR3 extends over 16 amino acids. Losses at the gene ends were 3 bases for V and 4 bases for J; bases not matched to a gene: 8. CDR1 and CDR2 (germline): SGHNT, YYREEE (reference sequence). The CDR3 coding sequence is TGTGCCAGCAGCTCAGCGGGAGGGCCGGTGTCAGATACGCAGTATTTT. Protein product: CASSSAGGPVSDTQYF.

This clone has a handful of counts. The chain links TRBV24-1 to TRBJ2-6; TRBD1 aligns across 9 bases. This CDR3 comprises 19 residues. The V gene's germline CDR1 is KGHDR and CDR2 SFDVKD. J lost 0 bases, V lost 5 bases, and 10 bases had no gene match. CDR3 sequence reads: CATSGVDRGFSSGANVLTF. CDR3 nucleotide sequence: TGTGCCACCAGTGGGGTGGACAGGGGATTTTCCTCTGGGGCCAACGTCCTGACTTTC.

The rearrangement uses TRBV28 and TRBJ1-5; 10 bases are shared with TRBD1. CDR3 size: 14 residues. J was trimmed by 5 bases and V by 7 bases; bases with no gene match: 5. Looked up from germline, CDR1 is MDHEN and CDR2 is SYDVKM. CDR3 nucleotides: TGTGCCAGCACCGGGACAGGGGTCGATCAGCCCCAGCATTTT. This gives the protein CASTGTGVDQPQHF.

J is TRBJ2-3 and V is TRBV5-4; D not resolved. This CDR3 spans 12 amino acids. The germline CDR1 and CDR2 sequences are SGHNT and YYREEE (reference sequence). Trimming took off 0 bases at V and 3 bases at J, with 2 bases between the two ends. DNA for the CDR3: TGTGCCAGCAGCTTGGCGACAGATACGCAGTATTTT. It translates to CASSLATDTQYF. The full variable domain, its missing parts supplied by reference TRBV5-4 and TRBJ2-3, is ETGVTQSPTHLIKTRGQQVTLRCSSQSGHNTVSWYQQALGQGPQFIFQYYREEENGRGNFPPRFSGLQFPNYSSELNVNALELDDSALYLCASSLATDTQYFGPGTRLTVL.

The V gene is TRBV7-9, the J gene TRBJ2-7; TRBD1 agrees at 8 bases. This CDR3 contains 14 residues. After removal of 5 bases from V and 3 bases from J, the junction contained 6 bases not matched to a gene. Germline V lookup: CDR1 SEHNR, CDR2 FQNEAQ (reference sequence). CDR3 sequence (DNA): TGTGCCAGCAGCCCGATCGGGACAGGCTACGAGCAGTACTTC. It is translated as CASSPIGTGYEQYF.

The chain uses TRBV28 and TRBJ1-2; unclear D gene. Trimming shortened V by 6 bases and J by 2 bases, and 22 bases separated the two germline ends. CDR3 length equals 17 residues. Germline V CDR1 and CDR2: MDHEN, SYDVKM. This chain's CDR3 is CASSSSRASSGNYGYTF. CDR3 bases: TGTGCCAGCAGCTCAAGTCGTGCTTCTTCGGGAAACTATGGCTACACCTTC.